The 25 T cell receptor beta chains listed next were all sequenced from one sample in a study of T cells after posttransplantation cyclophosphamide. The protocol was immunoSEQ multiplex PCR, while the TCRdb copy is restricted to in-frame clones and leaves out a portion. This sample has over 6,500 clones and no singletons, with around half in the ten largest. Busulfan-fludarabine conditioning, marrow transplant, and cyclophosphamide on days +3 and +4 were administered. The material sequenced was PBMCs, taken after allogeneic stem cell transplant with posttransplant cyclophosphamide. These receptors originate from a male patient aged 45-59 years who received an allogeneic stem cell transplant from an unrelated donor, was CMV-positive, and had acute GVHD only. Some T cells may have originated in the graft donor.

This clone came up many times. The chain links TRBV5-5 to TRBJ2-3, with D possibly TRBD2 on 5 matching bases. CDR3 length: 14 residues. Germline V gives CDR1 SGHKS, CDR2 YYEKEE (reference sequence). Trimming took 3 bases from V and 0 from J, leaving 8 bases between them. The DNA of the CDR3 is TGTGCCAGCAGCTGGCGGGTTAGCACAGATACGCAGTATTTT. Translation gives CASSWRVSTDTQYF.

This clone was found a few times. The chain joins TRBV7-3 to TRBJ2-3; 9 nucleotides align to TRBD1. Germline CDR1 reads SGHTA; CDR2 reads FQGTGA. The CDR3 runs 14 residues. Trimming at V came to 5 bases and at J to 3 bases, leaving 3 bases not matched to a gene. CDR3 protein: CASSPGTGTDTQYF. The DNA of the CDR3 is TGTGCCAGCAGCCCCGGGACAGGGACAGATACGCAGTATTTT.

This clone has ten or more counts. The chain combines TRBV10-1 with TRBJ1-6; weak D call: TRBD1 (6 bases). V lost 7 bases to trimming and J lost 7 bases, with 14 bases between them. Per the germline V gene, CDR1 is WNHNN and CDR2 is SYGVQD (reference sequence). The CDR3 has 14 amino acids. The CDR3 spells CASKGGAGNSPLHF. The CDR3 DNA sequence: TGCGCCAGCAAAGGGGGGGCAGGGAATTCACCCCTCCACTTT.

The table lists this clone with many counts. The chain links TRBV28 to TRBJ2-7, with 11 nucleotides matching TRBD1. CDR3 length equals 15 residues. Germline V lookup: CDR1 MDHEN, CDR2 SYDVKM. V dropped 5 bases and J dropped 1; count of bases not matched to a gene: 4. The CDR3 sequence: CASSRGQGASYEQYF. As DNA, the CDR3 is TGTGCCAGCAGTCGCGGACAGGGGGCTTCCTACGAGCAGTACTTC.

The table lists this clone with many counts. This chain uses TRBV27 with TRBJ1-1; tentatively, D is TRBD1 (5 bases). CDR1 and CDR2 from the germline V gene are MNHEY and SMNVEV (reference sequence). V lost 0 bases and J 0 bases, leaving 8 bases between the germline ends. The CDR3 is 15 residues long. CDR3: CASSLSKGVNTEAFF. CDR3 DNA sequence: TGTGCCAGCAGTTTATCGAAAGGGGTGAACACTGAAGCTTTCTTT.

This clone was seen at least ten times. V gene TRBV9 combines with J gene TRBJ1-1; unclear D gene. Trimming removed 4 bases at V and 8 bases at J, with 18 bases between. The germline V gene encodes CDR1 SGDLS and CDR2 YYNGEE. CDR3 length: 14 residues. The CDR3 here is CASSPLKVDSEAFF. The CDR3 DNA sequence: TGTGCCAGCAGCCCTTTGAAGGTCGACTCGGAAGCTTTCTTT.

This clone was found many times. The chain has TRBV28 and TRBJ2-1; D may be TRBD1 (6 bases). CDR1 MDHEN and CDR2 SYDVKM come from the germline V gene. The V end lost 0 bases, the J end lost 5 bases, and 11 bases lay between the germline ends. This CDR3 has 15 residues. The CDR3 sequence: CASSLWGHYNNEQFF. CDR3 coding DNA: TGTGCCAGCAGTTTATGGGGACACTATAACAATGAGCAGTTCTTC.

This clone was recorded at least ten times. This chain links TRBV7-3 with TRBJ2-2, with D possibly being TRBD2 (5 bases). The CDR3 runs 15 residues. Germline CDR1 SGHTA, CDR2 FQGTGA. V lost 6 bases to trimming and J lost 3 bases, with 14 bases between them. CDR3 nucleotide sequence: TGTGCCAGCAGTTCCACAACAGCGGACACCGGGGAGCTGTTTTTT. The encoded protein is CASSSTTADTGELFF. The full variable domain, with the rest looked up from reference TRBV7-3 and TRBJ2-2, is GAGVSQTPSNKVTEKGKYVELRCDPISGHTALYWYRQSLGQGPEFLIYFQGTGAADDSGLPNDRFFAVRPEGSVSTLKIQRTERGDSAVYLCASSSTTADTGELFFGEGSRLTVL.

At least ten counts were recorded for this clone. The DNA for the CDR3 is TGTGCCAGCTCACCTTCAGGGGAACTGGAAAAACTGTTTTTT. Translation: CASSPSGELEKLFF. The rearrangement links TRBV18 to TRBJ1-4; the D gene is possibly TRBD1 (6 bases). Germline V gives CDR1 KGHSH, CDR2 LQKENI. Trimming cost V 3 bases and J 8 bases, with 13 bases left between them. This CDR3 has 14 residues.

This clone was detected only a few times. This chain links TRBV18 with TRBJ2-2; 7 bases are a match to TRBD2. The CDR3 is 16 amino acids. V dropped 3 bases and J dropped 3; count of bases not matched to a gene: 7. CDR1 and CDR2 from the germline V gene are KGHSH and LQKENI. DNA of the CDR3: TGTGCCAGCTCACCGGGAGCGGGAAGCGACACCGGGGAGCTGTTTTTT. It specifies CASSPGAGSDTGELFF.

This clone appeared many times. J is TRBJ2-5 and V is TRBV5-1, with TRBD2 matching 7 bases. The V gene end was trimmed by 5 bases and the J gene end by 3 bases; junction bases not matched to a gene: 4. Germline CDR1 SGHRS, CDR2 YFSETQ. The length of the CDR3 is 13 residues. As DNA, the CDR3 is TGCGCCAGCAGAAGCGGGGTGGAAGAGACCCAGTACTTC. Protein: CASRSGVEETQYF.

Many counts were recorded for this clone. V usage is TRBV14 and J usage is TRBJ2-3; 8 bases are shared with TRBD1. J was trimmed by 2 bases and V by 6 bases; bases with no gene match: 4. From germline, CDR1 is SGHDN and CDR2 FVKESK. CDR3 length equals 14 residues. The CDR3 loop reads CASSRTGTTDTQYF. CDR3 in DNA: TGTGCCAGCAGTAGGACAGGGACCACAGATACGCAGTATTTT.

This clone has ten or more counts. J is TRBJ1-1 and V is TRBV9, with a possible D match to TRBD1 (6 bases). V lost 4 bases and J lost 5, with 15 bases in between. Germline V CDR1 and CDR2: SGDLS, YYNGEE. This CDR3 comprises 14 residues. The CDR3 bases are TGTGCCAGCAGCTCGGGGGGGCGGGGGACTGAAGCTTTCTTT. Amino acids: CASSSGGRGTEAFF.

This clone was observed a few times. CDR3 amino acids: CASSQDTTGTSAQETQYF. CDR3 in DNA: TGCGCCAGCAGCCAAGATACTACGGGGACTAGCGCACAAGAGACCCAGTACTTC. V usage is TRBV4-1 and J usage is TRBJ2-5; 10 bases agree with TRBD2. Looked up from germline, CDR1 is MGHRA and CDR2 is YSYEKL. Trimming cost V 0 bases and J 2 bases; bases outside gene matches: 9. This CDR3 contains 18 residues.

This clone is labeled medium-sized (0.01 to 0.1%). This rearrangement joins TRBV29-1 to TRBJ1-4; unclear D gene. The CDR3 is made up of 11 amino acids. V dropped 7 bases and J dropped 4 bases, with 7 bases sitting between them. Germline CDR1 SQVTM, CDR2 ANQGSEA. DNA of the CDR3: TGCAGCGCCTGGCATAATGAAAAACTGTTTTTT. It translates to CSAWHNEKLFF. Full variable domain (remainder filled in from reference TRBV29-1 and TRBJ1-4): SAVISQKPSRDICQRGTSLTIQCQVDSQVTMMFWYRQQPGQSLTLIATANQGSEATYESGFVIDKFPISRPNLTFSTLTVSNMSPEDSSIYLCSAWHNEKLFFGSGTQLSVL.

The chain has TRBV9 and TRBJ2-3; TRBD2 matches 9 bases. Germline CDR1 is SGDLS and CDR2 is YYNGEE. This CDR3 spans 13 amino acids. V dropped 7 bases and J dropped 2; count of bases not matched to a gene: 2. In DNA form, the CDR3 reads TGTGCCAGCGGGACTAGCCCCACAGATACGCAGTATTTT. Protein sequence: CASGTSPTDTQYF.

This rearrangement joins TRBV19 to TRBJ1-1; TRBD1 is a possible D gene (6 bases). The V gene lost 6 bases and the J gene lost 5 bases, with 13 bases spanning the gap. CDR1 is LNHDA, CDR2 SQIVND, per germline (reference sequence). The CDR3 is 13 amino acids. CDR3 DNA: TGTGCCAGTAGCCTCAGGGGAGGGACTGAAGCTTTCTTT. Protein sequence: CASSLRGGTEAFF. Full variable domain (outside the CDR3, taken from reference TRBV19 and TRBJ1-1): DGGITQSPKYLFRKEGQNVTLSCEQNLNHDAMYWYRQDPGQGLRLIYYSQIVNDFQKGDIAEGYSVSREKKESFPLTVTSAQKNPTAFYLCASSLRGGTEAFFGQGTRLTVV.

This clone was counted ten times or more. The genes are TRBV7-6 and TRBJ2-3; TRBD2 matches at 11 bases. V was pared by 4 bases and J by 5 bases, with 8 bases of the junction left unmatched. The CDR3 loop spans 16 amino acids. Per germline, CDR1 SGHVS and CDR2 FNYEAQ. The CDR3 loop reads CASSSGLAGTRDTQYF. Here the CDR3 DNA reads TGTGCCAGCAGCTCAGGACTAGCGGGTACTAGAGATACGCAGTATTTT. The whole variable domain, remainder taken from reference TRBV7-6 and TRBJ2-3, is GAGVSQSPRYKVTKRGQDVALRCDPISGHVSLYWYRQALGQGPEFLTYFNYEAQQDKSGLPNDRFSAERPEGSISTLTIQRTEQRDSAMYRCASSSGLAGTRDTQYFGPGTRLTVL.

The sample holds a few counts of this clone. The chain employs TRBV5-1 and TRBJ2-5; 8 positions match TRBD1. Near its end, the DNA agrees better with TRBJ2-7, so the J call may be wrong. Looked up from germline, CDR1 is SGHRS and CDR2 is YFSETQ. The CDR3 spans 18 residues. CDR3 region: CASSLAHVPGGPFYEQYF. CDR3 coding DNA: TGCGCCAGCAGCTTGGCCCATGTTCCAGGGGGCCCCTTCTACGAGCAGTACTTC.

This chain connects TRBV5-1 to TRBJ2-4; possible D gene TRBD1, 6 bases. CDR1 is SGHRS and CDR2 is YFSETQ in the germline V gene. V lost 4 bases, J lost 3 bases, and 14 bases lay in between. CDR3 length: 15 residues. The CDR3 here is CASSGGIYGKNIQYF. CDR3 coding DNA: TGCGCCAGCAGCGGGGGCATATATGGCAAAAACATTCAGTACTTC.

This chain links TRBV4-3 with TRBJ1-2; no reliable D call. Germline V gene sequence: CDR1 LGHNA, CDR2 YSLEER. CDR3 length equals 14 residues. V was clipped by 1 base and J by 5 bases, with 11 bases between them. The CDR3: CASSQGASGYGYTF. For the CDR3, the DNA is TGCGCCAGCAGCCAAGGGGCCAGCGGGTATGGCTACACCTTC.

This clone was seen ten or more times. This chain links TRBV7-9 with TRBJ1-2; TRBD1 agrees at 7 bases. Germline V CDR1 and CDR2: SEHNR, FQNEAQ (reference sequence). Unmatched junction bases numbered 7, after V lost 2 bases and J lost 4 bases. The CDR3 extends over 15 amino acids. In nucleotides, the CDR3 is TGTGCCAGCAGCTTAACCGGGACAGACGTCTATGGCTACACCTTC. It yields the protein CASSLTGTDVYGYTF.

This clone was counted at least ten times. The chain joins TRBV5-4 to TRBJ2-5, with TRBD2 matching 7 bases. The V and J ends lost 1 base and 5 bases, in that order; junction bases with no gene match: 5. Germline CDR1 reads SGHNT; CDR2 reads YYREEE (reference sequence). The CDR3 runs 14 residues. The CDR3 reads CASSLQTSAETQYF. The CDR3 nucleotides read TGTGCCAGCAGCTTGCAAACTAGCGCTGAGACCCAGTACTTC.

This chain uses TRBV19 with TRBJ1-1; D gene unclear. The CDR3 covers 12 residues. Trimming pared 7 bases from V and 5 bases from J, leaving 11 bases between. CDR1 LNHDA and CDR2 SQIVND come from the germline V gene (reference sequence). The CDR3 protein is CASIRTGTEAFF. As DNA, the CDR3 is TGTGCCAGTATAAGGACGGGAACTGAAGCTTTCTTT.

This clone was recorded many times. This chain connects TRBV29-1 to TRBJ2-7; 11 bases match TRBD1. J gave up 2 bases and V 5 bases, and 8 bases lay outside the gene matches. The CDR3 covers 15 residues. Germline values: CDR1 SQVTM, CDR2 ANQGSEA. The CDR3 sequence: CSVPGGQGVTYEQYF. For the CDR3, the DNA is TGCAGCGTTCCCGGGGGACAGGGGGTAACCTACGAGCAGTACTTC.